The following is a T cell receptor (beta chain) sequence with its context. These data come from a study of blood T cell repertoires in COVID-19. Libraries were prepared by immunoSEQ multiplex PCR; TCRdb keeps only in-frame clonotypes and omits some of them. The sample contains around 400,000 clones, just over 90% of which appear only once. During the 2 weeks before they entered the study, exposed participants had met someone with a PCR-confirmed or clinician-diagnosed COVID-19 case. This CDR3 comprises 15 residues. Per germline, CDR1 SNHLY and CDR2 FYNNEI. Trimming cost V 4 bases and J 5 bases, with 17 bases left between them.

The sequenced sample consisted of PBMCs or T cells enriched from blood (not recorded which). The V call is TRBV2, the J call TRBJ2-5; D possibly corresponds to TRBD2 (5 bases). The source is a woman aged 35 to 49 who had been exposed to COVID-19. CDR3 DNA: TGTGCCAGCAGTGGAAGGGAGAGTGGTGGGGAGACCCAGTACTTC. Amino acids: CASSGRESGGETQYF.